This TCR beta chain was identified in a study of blood T cell repertoires in COVID-19. The participants were between roughly 18 and 90 years old and came from roughly 24 US areas. The authors' processing: Reference gene primer amplification gave estimated nucleated cell counts. Assay used: immunoSEQ multiplex PCR; TCRdb lists only in-frame clones, some missing. That table gives V, J and clone size, and the DNA gave D and trimming. In the table there are roughly 170,000 clones, 82% of which are singletons. This clone was picked up one time. The germline gives CDR1 MDHEN, CDR2 SYDVKM. V was clipped by 11 bases and J by 6 bases, with 25 bases between them. The CDR3 is made up of 15 amino acids.

This clonotype was obtained from a man between 60 and 75 years old who had recovered from COVID-19. Sample: PBMCs or T cells enriched from blood (not recorded which). The chain has TRBV28 and TRBJ1-2; a possible D gene is TRBD1 (6 bases). The CDR3 is CAGGLDVRGIDGYTF. The CDR3 nucleotides read TGTGCCGGGGGCTTGGATGTCAGGGGAATCGATGGCTACACCTTC.